A single sample gave rise to the 28 T cell receptor beta chains below, sequenced in a study of cytomegalovirus exposure and HLA in healthy donors. Use of 60 Vbeta and 13 Jbeta primers characterized the PCR. Using immunoSEQ multiplex PCR, the repertoire was profiled, and TCRdb retains in-frame clones only, with some absent. The sample has more than 90,000 clones, approximately 76% seen once. Sequenced: PBMCs. Receptors were obtained from a man aged 50 to 60 in good health and CMV-seropositive.

The chain has TRBV5-5 and TRBJ1-5; no clear D. The V end was cut by 2 bases, the J end by 4 bases, with 13 bases between. The CDR3 sequence is 15 residues long. CDR1 SGHKS and CDR2 YYEKEE come from the germline V gene (reference sequence). This chain's CDR3 is CASSLLEGGNQPQHF. CDR3 nucleotides: TGTGCCAGCAGCTTACTGGAGGGAGGAAATCAGCCCCAGCATTTT. Using reference TRBV5-5 and TRBJ1-5 for the parts outside the CDR3, the full variable domain is DAGVTQSPTHLIKTRGQQVTLRCSPISGHKSVSWYQQVLGQGPQFIFQYYEKEERGRGNFPDRFSARQFPNYSSELNVNALLLGDSALYLCASSLLEGGNQPQHFGDGTRLSIL.

This clone came up once. The chain combines TRBV27 with TRBJ2-1; 7 nucleotides align to TRBD2. The V gene end was trimmed by 5 bases and the J gene end by 1 base; junction bases not matched to a gene: 11. Germline assignment: CDR1 MNHEY and CDR2 SMNVEV (reference sequence). The CDR3 has 17 amino acids. The CDR3 bases are TGTGCCAGCAGTCCGGGACTAAAATTCGTTTCCTACAATGAGCAGTTCTTC. Its translation: CASSPGLKFVSYNEQFF.

J is TRBJ1-1 and V is TRBV5-1; unclear D gene. The CDR3 runs to 13 residues. Germline values: CDR1 SGHRS, CDR2 YFSETQ. Trimming left V 4 bases short and J 3 bases short, with 10 bases between. CDR3 region: CASSLNTDTEAFF. The CDR3 coding sequence is TGCGCCAGCAGCCTTAATACAGACACTGAAGCTTTCTTT.

The rearrangement uses TRBV14 and TRBJ1-3; 11 bases fit TRBD1. V lost 4 bases to trimming and J lost 6 bases; unmatched junction nucleotides: 5. CDR3 size: 15 residues. Germline CDR1 and CDR2: SGHDN and FVKESK. The DNA of the CDR3 is TGTGCCAGCAGCCCCCTAGGACAGGGGGCAAACACCATATATTTT. Protein sequence: CASSPLGQGANTIYF.

The chain uses TRBV28 and TRBJ1-2; D perhaps matches TRBD1 (5 bases). CDR1 and CDR2 from the germline V gene are MDHEN and SYDVKM. V was pared by 4 bases and J by 4 bases, with 10 bases between. CDR3 length equals 13 residues. CDR3 residues: CASSSQGSYGYTF. The CDR3 nucleotides read TGTGCCAGCAGTTCCCAGGGTAGCTATGGCTACACCTTC.

This chain connects TRBV5-1 to TRBJ1-2; D remains unclear. Trimming left V 2 bases short and J 6 bases short, with 11 bases between. The CDR3 consists of 13 residues. From germline, CDR1 is SGHRS and CDR2 YFSETQ. The CDR3 bases are TGCGCCAGCAGCTTTGAGTCGGTGGATGGCTACACCTTC. Translated, it gives CASSFESVDGYTF. The variable domain in full, completed from reference TRBV5-1 and TRBJ1-2, reads KAGVTQTPRYLIKTRGQQVTLSCSPISGHRSVSWYQQTPGQGLQFLFEYFSETQRNKGNFPGRFSGRQFSNSRSEMNVSTLELGDSALYLCASSFESVDGYTFGSGTRLTVV.

The chain is built from TRBV13 and TRBJ2-7; TRBD1 matches 7 bases. The V segment lost 4 bases and the J segment 3 bases; nucleotides outside the gene matches: 9. Germline values: CDR1 PRHDT, CDR2 FYEKMQ (reference sequence). The CDR3 spans 15 residues. This chain's CDR3 is CASSSTGTAGYEQYF. DNA for the CDR3: TGTGCCAGCAGCTCCACCGGGACAGCAGGCTACGAGCAGTACTTC. The variable domain in full, completed from reference TRBV13 and TRBJ2-7, reads AAGVIQSPRHLIKEKRETATLKCYPIPRHDTVYWYQQGPGQDPQFLISFYEKMQSDKGSIPDRFSAQQFSDYHSELNMSSLELGDSALYFCASSSTGTAGYEQYFGPGTRLTVT.

The V gene is TRBV9, the J gene TRBJ2-7; tentatively, D is TRBD1 (6 bases). Germline V gene data show CDR1 as SGDLS and CDR2 as YYNGEE. V lost 2 bases and J 4 bases, leaving 16 bases between the germline ends. The CDR3 consists of 15 residues. Here the CDR3 reads CASSVGQGGRYEQYF. The CDR3 region has the DNA TGTGCCAGCAGCGTCGGACAAGGGGGTAGGTACGAGCAGTACTTC.

The J gene is TRBJ2-4, the V gene TRBV5-1; 9 bases agree with TRBD1. V was clipped by 0 bases and J by 2 bases; unmatched bases: 3. The CDR3 length is 16 residues. CDR1 is SGHRS, CDR2 YFSETQ, per germline. CDR3 protein: CASSLATGGSKNIQYF. CDR3 DNA sequence: TGCGCCAGCAGCTTGGCCACAGGGGGCTCCAAAAACATTCAGTACTTC.

The chain recombines TRBV27 with TRBJ2-7, with 7 bases identical to TRBD2. Trimming took 5 bases from V and 6 from J; bases not matched to a gene: 16. The CDR3 runs 16 residues. Germline V gives CDR1 MNHEY, CDR2 SMNVEV (reference sequence). Here the CDR3 DNA reads TGTGCCAGCAGTGCCCCCAACGGGGCGGGAGAGGCCGAGCAGTACTTC. It is translated as CASSAPNGAGEAEQYF.

Worth noting for this clone: A junction boundary mismatches the germline segment, possibly from a read error. The chain uses TRBV7-9 and TRBJ1-1; 11 positions agree with TRBD1. The germline gives CDR1 SEHNR, CDR2 FQNEAQ (reference sequence). This CDR3 contains 17 residues. The DNA for the CDR3 is TGTTCCAGCAGCCGTAGGGACAGGGGGTTGGCGAACACTGAAGCTTTCTTT. Its translation is CSSSRRDRGLANTEAFF.

The rearrangement joins TRBV2 to TRBJ1-2, with 8 nucleotides matching TRBD1. Germline V gene sequence: CDR1 SNHLY, CDR2 FYNNEI. Trimming cost V 6 bases and J 8 bases; bases outside gene matches: 8. There are 13 residues in the CDR3. The DNA for the CDR3 is TGTGCCAGCAGCCCACAGGGGGAAGGAGGCTACACCTTC. Encoded protein: CASSPQGEGGYTF.

The chain recombines TRBV7-9 with TRBJ2-5; TRBD1 matches at 7 bases. The CDR3 consists of 14 residues. Trimming removed 5 bases from V and 1 base from J; junction bases left unmatched: 4. Germline-derived CDR1 and CDR2 are SEHNR and FQNEAQ (reference sequence). CDR3 nucleotide sequence: TGTGCCAGCAGCCCGACAGGGTTCCAAGAGACCCAGTACTTC. Its translation is CASSPTGFQETQYF.

The chain is built from TRBV29-1 and TRBJ1-5; D is unclear. Trimming took off 4 bases at V and 0 bases at J, with 10 bases between the two ends. This CDR3 is 14 amino acids long. Germline CDR1 SQVTM, CDR2 ANQGSEA. CDR3 loop: CSVVNSYSNQPQHF. The CDR3, as DNA: TGCAGCGTTGTAAACAGTTATAGCAATCAGCCCCAGCATTTT.

The gene calls are TRBV5-1 and TRBJ2-2; 10 nucleotides match TRBD1. The CDR3 is 18 amino acids. CDR1 is SGHRS, CDR2 YFSETQ, per germline. V was pared by 0 bases and J by 3 bases, with 8 bases of the junction left unmatched. The DNA for the CDR3 is TGCGCCAGCAGCTTGGTGGTAGGGACAGGGGCCGACACCGGGGAGCTGTTTTTT. This codes for CASSLVVGTGADTGELFF.

The V and J genes are TRBV9 and TRBJ2-3; 11 nucleotides line up with TRBD2. Germline CDR1 is SGDLS and CDR2 is YYNGEE. This CDR3 is 15 amino acids long. Trimming at V came to 4 bases and at J to 1 base, leaving 2 bases not matched to a gene. CDR3 sequence reads: CASSPTSGGTDTQYF. CDR3 bases: TGTGCCAGCAGCCCGACTAGCGGGGGCACAGATACGCAGTATTTT.

This rearrangement joins TRBV7-9 to TRBJ1-1; 12 nucleotides align to TRBD1. Germline trimming cut 5 bases from V and 3 bases from J; bases unmatched to any gene: 7. Germline CDR1 and CDR2: SEHNR and FQNEAQ (reference sequence). CDR3 length: 16 residues. The CDR3 DNA reads as TGTGCCAGCAGCACAGGGACAGGGGGCCGAGACACTGAAGCTTTCTTT. It encodes CASSTGTGGRDTEAFF.

This chain uses TRBV5-6 with TRBJ2-7; D possibly corresponds to TRBD2 (6 bases). Germline assignment: CDR1 SGHDT and CDR2 YYEEEE. The CDR3 is 14 residues long. V lost 1 base and J 4 bases, leaving 12 bases between the germline ends. This CDR3 reads CASSLYSGVYEQYF. CDR3 nucleotides: TGTGCCAGCAGCTTGTATTCGGGGGTTTACGAGCAGTACTTC.

This chain joins TRBV7-2 and TRBJ2-3; 8 nucleotides match TRBD2. The V segment lost 2 bases and the J segment 6 bases; nucleotides outside the gene matches: 16. Germline V CDR1 and CDR2: SGHTA, FQGNSA. The CDR3 sequence is 18 residues long. In nucleotides, the CDR3 is TGTGCCAGCAGCTTAAGGCGTCGGGCGGGGGGCCAGCGGGATACGCAGTATTTT. Its protein product is CASSLRRRAGGQRDTQYF.

V and J are TRBV5-1 and TRBJ2-5; 13 bases map to TRBD2. J was trimmed by 5 bases and V by 7 bases; bases with no gene match: 8. CDR1 SGHRS and CDR2 YFSETQ come from the germline V gene. The CDR3 spans 15 residues. For the CDR3, the DNA is TGCGCCAGCTCCGACCTGACTAGCGGGGGGGAGACCCAGTACTTC. Encoded protein: CASSDLTSGGETQYF.

The chain joins TRBV15 to TRBJ1-6; D unclear. The V end lost 1 base, the J end lost 10 bases, and 11 bases lay between the germline ends. The CDR3 length is 14 residues. Germline V gives CDR1 LNHNV, CDR2 YYDKDF (reference sequence). The CDR3: CATSRGLSRSPLHF. The DNA for the CDR3 is TGTGCCACCAGCAGAGGTCTGTCCAGATCACCCCTCCACTTT. The whole variable domain, remainder taken from reference TRBV15 and TRBJ1-6, is DAMVIQNPRYQVTQFGKPVTLSCSQTLNHNVMYWYQQKSSQAPKLLFHYYDKDFNNEADTPDNFQSRRPNTSFCFLDIRSPGLGDTAMYLCATSRGLSRSPLHFGNGTRLTVT.

Only one count was recorded for this clone. This chain connects TRBV7-2 to TRBJ1-6, with D maybe TRBD1 (6 bases). V lost 2 bases and J lost 10, with 12 bases in between. This CDR3 has 14 amino acids. The germline CDR1 and CDR2 sequences are SGHTA and FQGNSA. CDR3 residues: CASSLNRAGSPLHF. DNA of the CDR3: TGTGCCAGCAGCTTAAACAGGGCCGGGTCACCCCTCCACTTT.

The chain couples TRBV7-6 to TRBJ2-7, with D perhaps TRBD1 (5 bases). From germline, CDR1 is SGHVS and CDR2 FNYEAQ. This CDR3 has 15 amino acids. With 5 bases removed from V and 2 bases from J, the gap between germline ends came to 16 bases. In nucleotides, the CDR3 is TGTGCCAGCAGCCCGTGGGGTCAGGGCACCTACGAGCAGTACTTC. This sequence encodes CASSPWGQGTYEQYF.

The V call is TRBV20-1, the J call TRBJ2-1; D unresolved. Germline CDR1 DFQATT, CDR2 SNEGSKA (reference sequence). The CDR3 covers 9 residues. Trimming cost V 7 bases and J 7 bases, with 5 bases left between them. Written as DNA, the CDR3 is TGCAGTGTAGCAAATGAGCAGTTCTTC. Protein sequence: CSVANEQFF.

This sequence joins TRBV18 and TRBJ1-2, with D tentatively TRBD1 (5 bases). V shed 8 bases and J shed 8 bases, with 18 bases lying between them. CDR1 is KGHSH and CDR2 is LQKENI in the germline V gene. The CDR3 runs 13 residues. The CDR3 sequence is CASRKTTVEGYTF. CDR3 bases: TGTGCCAGCCGGAAGACGACAGTTGAGGGCTACACCTTC.

The chain joins TRBV12-2 to TRBJ2-3; TRBD2 is taken as the D call from the table, unchecked against the DNA. TRBV12-2 represents a pseudogene. The CDR3 consists of 8 residues. CDR3 sequence: CASRFMYF. The CDR3, as DNA: TGTGCAAGTCGCTTTATGTATTTT.

The V and J genes are TRBV6-5 and TRBJ2-4, with TRBD1 identical over 11 bases. V lost 5 bases and J lost 6; bases outside the gene matches: 3. Germline assignment: CDR1 MNHEY and CDR2 SVGAGI. The length of the CDR3 is 14 residues. As DNA, the CDR3 is TGTGCCAGCAGTCAGGACAGGGGGCGAAACATTCAGTACTTC. The encoded protein is CASSQDRGRNIQYF.

This clone was recorded a few times. The chain joins TRBV5-1 to TRBJ2-2, with TRBD2 matching over 8 bases. The CDR3 contains 16 residues. Germline loops: CDR1 SGHRS, CDR2 YFSETQ. V trimming: 4 bases; J trimming: 4 bases; junction bases outside the gene matches: 9. CDR3 DNA: TGCGCCAGCAGCCTAGCCGGGGGGGCTTCCACCGGGGAGCTGTTTTTT. This encodes CASSLAGGASTGELFF.